The rows below give T cell receptor beta chains drawn from one sample of a study of tumor and adjacent non-tumor tissue in lung cancer. TCRdb reprocessed the multiplex PCR reads via MiXCR and lists one record per CDR3 protein. The table lists about 48,000 distinct CDR3 sequences, more than 55% of them singletons. The sample comprised distant non-tumor lung tissue. The source is a woman aged 70-85 years with non-small cell lung cancer. Each CDR3 is given with its conserved first and last residue. The order of the fields is V gene, clone size, J gene, D gene, CDR3 DNA, CDR3 protein. D genes are given only for firm matches. Clone sizes are given selectively: once, few, many, or a class where the clone is expanded.

TRBV6-1	many	TRBJ1-5	TRBD1	TGTGCCAGTCGGGGGGAGGACAGGGGATTAAATCAGCCCCAGCATTTT	CASRGEDRGLNQPQHF
TRBV11-1	few	TRBJ2-7	-	TGTGCCAGCAGGAGGACAGAGGACTACGAGCAGTACTTC	CASRRTEDYEQYF
TRBV5-6	many	TRBJ2-1	-	TGTGCCAGCAACCAGAAAGGCGGGCATTACAATGAGCAGTTCTTC	CASNQKGGHYNEQFF
TRBV5-4	-	TRBJ1-2	-	TGTGCCAGCAGCTTGGGGGGATCAAGGGTGGCTGGCTACACCTTC	CASSLGGSRVAGYTF
TRBV5-5	-	TRBJ1-1	-	TGTGCCAGTAGCCGTCTACTCCAGGGAAACGGTGGAGCTTTCTTT	CASSRLLQGNGGAFF
TRBV29-1	once	TRBJ1-2	-	TGCTCCGGTATCCTAGGTTCGGTTGGCAGACTACAAGGAGGCTACACCTTC	CSGILGSVGRLQGGYTF
TRBV29-1	-	TRBJ2-5	-	TGCAGCGTTAGTCGGGCTTCAGGAGGAGAGACCCAGTACTTC	CSVSRASGGETQYF
TRBV20-1	few	TRBJ2-3	-	TGCAGTGCCATCCATCTAGTGGAGGGAGATACGCAGTATTTT	CSAIHLVEGDTQYF
TRBV12-3/TRBV12-4	-	TRBJ2-7	TRBD2	TGTGCCGGCAGTGCAACTCTGGCGGGAGGGCCCTACGAGCAGTACTTC	CAGSATLAGGPYEQYF
TRBV5-6	-	TRBJ1-1	-	TGTGCCAGCAGCGCCCTCGGGACATTCAGGAGCGCTGAAGATTTCTTT	CASSALGTFRSAEDFF
TRBV6-5	-	TRBJ1-2	-	TGTCCCAGCAGTTACTCGCTGGTGGAAAACTATGGTTACACCTTC	CPSSYSLVENYGYTF
TRBV30	few	TRBJ1-2	TRBD1	TGTGCCTGGAGTCAAGAAACGACAGGGGAGGTTGGTGGCTACACCTTC	CAWSQETTGEVGGYTF
TRBV20-1	many	TRBJ2-5	-	TGCAGTGCTAGTGGGCGGGAGACCCAGTACTTC	CSASGRETQYF
TRBV6-1	many	TRBJ2-2	-	TGTGCCAGCAGGTTGGGCACCGGGGAGCTGTTTTTT	CASRLGTGELFF
TRBV4-2	-	TRBJ2-7	TRBD2	TGTGCCAGCAGCCAAGGTATAGCGGGACTAGGTTACAGAAACTCCTACGAGCAGTACTTC	CASSQGIAGLGYRNSYEQYF
TRBV11-2	-	TRBJ2-1	-	TGTGCCAGCAGCTTAGATCTAGTGAAGGAGGAACGGTTCTTC	CASSLDLVKEERFF
TRBV11-3	-	TRBJ2-2	-	TGTGCCAGAGGCCCTCATCAATCGACATCGAACACCGGGGAGCTGTTTTTT	CARGPHQSTSNTGELFF
TRBV7-6	-	TRBJ2-2	-	TGTGCCAGCAGCTCAAAGAACACCGGGGAGCTGTTTTTT	CASSSKNTGELFF
TRBV29-1	many	TRBJ2-3	TRBD1	TGCAGCGTTGCCGGGACAGGGCAAACAGATACGCAGTATTTT	CSVAGTGQTDTQYF
TRBV5-5	once	TRBJ2-6	-	TGTGCCAACAGCTCGCATAGGGGGGACGGGGCCAACGTCCTGACTTTC	CANSSHRGDGANVLTF
TRBV2	-	TRBJ2-7	-	TGTGCTAGCAGTGAAGCCACAATAGCGGACTCCTACGATCAGTACTTC	CASSEATIADSYDQYF
TRBV28	-	TRBJ2-5	-	TGTGCCAGCAGTTGGGTTAGGACAGATGAGGTCCAAGAGACCCAGTACTTC	CASSWVRTDEVQETQYF
TRBV4-2	-	TRBJ2-7	-	TGTGCTAGCAGCCAACTAAGAAAAAGGGGGGAGCAGTACTTC	CASSQLRKRGEQYF
TRBV6-1	-	TRBJ1-2	TRBD1	TGTACCAGCAGTGAATCGCACCGGACATCGCAAAAAGGGGGCTACACTTTC	CTSSESHRTSQKGGYTF
TRBV9	-	TRBJ2-7	TRBD1	TGTGCCAGCAGCTCGGGACAGGGGGCATACGAGCAGTACTTC	CASSSGQGAYEQYF
TRBV6-5	-	TRBJ2-3	-	TGTGCCAGCAGTTACTGGCTCGCAGATACGCAGTATTTT	CASSYWLADTQYF
TRBV5-1	-	TRBJ2-7	-	TGCGCCGGCATCCCAGGACTCCCCGACGAGCAGTACTTC	CAGIPGLPDEQYF
TRBV5-1	-	TRBJ2-2	-	TGCGCCAGCAGCTTGGAGAGGAACACCGGGGAGCTGTTTTTT	CASSLERNTGELFF
TRBV5-4	once	TRBJ2-7	-	TGCGCCAGCAGCTTGGATGGGGACTCCTACGGGCAGTACTTC	CASSLDGDSYGQYF
TRBV29-1	many	TRBJ2-7	-	TGCAGCGTTCCCGCCAGTGGGAACTACGAGCAGTACTTC	CSVPASGNYEQYF
TRBV30	once	TRBJ1-5	-	TGTGCCTGGGGCCCCGGACACCGGTGGCCTCAGCATTTT	CAWGPGHRWPQHF
TRBV28	-	TRBJ1-5	TRBD1	TGTGCCAGCAGCTTCTTACCTGGGACAGCCCGGAGTAGTCAGCCCCAGCATTTT	CASSFLPGTARSSQPQHF
TRBV28	many	TRBJ1-4	TRBD1	TGTGCCAGCAACGACAGGGGGGGTGAAAAACTGTTTTTT	CASNDRGGEKLFF
TRBV30	-	TRBJ1-1	-	TGTGCCTGGAGTGTGACCCTCGTGGGGCCTCTTGAATCTTTCTTT	CAWSVTLVGPLESFF
TRBV29-1	-	TRBJ2-5	-	TGCAGCGCCGTCCAACAGGCAGTTCAAGAGACCCAGTACTTC	CSAVQQAVQETQYF